The 7 T cell receptor beta chains below were found in one sample sequenced in a study of shared T cell receptors in the human thymus. Assay: immunoSEQ multiplex PCR; the TCRdb copy retains only in-frame clones and omits some. The sample shows approximately 490,000 clones, approximately 80% of them seen only once. The same data also contributed to another study, on human thymus T cells.

Sequencing input: thymocytes. The receptors stem from a boy under two years old with a congenital heart defect.

This chain connects TRBV2 to TRBJ2-7; 11 positions agree with TRBD2. The CDR3 is made up of 18 amino acids. After removal of 4 bases from V and 0 bases from J, the junction contained 11 bases not matched to a gene. Germline V lookup: CDR1 SNHLY, CDR2 FYNNEI. The CDR3 spells CASSGTSGSLASSYEQYF. The CDR3 DNA follows: TGTGCCAGCAGTGGAACTAGCGGGAGCTTAGCGAGCTCCTACGAGCAGTACTTC.

The chain employs TRBV4-1 and TRBJ1-2; 11 nucleotides line up with TRBD1. The CDR3 totals 15 residues. V lost 0 bases, J lost 5 bases, and 2 bases stayed unmatched. Germline assignment: CDR1 MGHRA and CDR2 YSYEKL. Here the CDR3 DNA reads TGCGCCAGCAGCCAAGAAGGGACAGGGGGTTATGGCTACACCTTC. Amino acid sequence: CASSQEGTGGYGYTF.

The CDR3 sequence is CASSEDTQYF. The CDR3 coding sequence is TGTGCCAGCAGCGAGGATACGCAGTATTTT. The V and J genes are TRBV7-2 and TRBJ2-3; no reliable D call. Germline V lookup: CDR1 SGHTA, CDR2 FQGNSA. This CDR3 comprises 10 residues. V lost 5 bases and J lost 6, with 3 bases in between.

This clone came up once. The J gene is TRBJ1-5, the V gene TRBV19; TRBD1 aligns across 10 bases. The junction had 13 bases not matched to a gene; V was cut back by 11 bases and J by 0 bases. The CDR3 is made up of 17 amino acids. CDR1 is LNHDA, CDR2 SQIVND, per germline (reference sequence). The CDR3 reads CASADRGVPYSNQPQHF. In DNA, the CDR3 is TGTGCCTCCGCGGACAGGGGGGTCCCCTATAGCAATCAGCCCCAGCATTTT. The whole variable domain, filled in from reference TRBV19 and TRBJ1-5, reads DGGITQSPKYLFRKEGQNVTLSCEQNLNHDAMYWYRQDPGQGLRLIYYSQIVNDFQKGDIAEGYSVSREKKESFPLTVTSAQKNPTAFYLCASADRGVPYSNQPQHFGDGTRLSIL.

The chain employs TRBV29-1 and TRBJ1-2, with 7 bases fitting TRBD1. Germline-derived CDR1 and CDR2 are SQVTM and ANQGSEA. The CDR3 spans 13 residues. The V segment lost 7 bases and the J segment 4 bases; nucleotides outside the gene matches: 9. CDR3 DNA: TGCAGCGCCGTAGGGGGCATCCCCTATGGCTACACCTTC. Translating it yields CSAVGGIPYGYTF. The full variable domain, its missing parts supplied by reference TRBV29-1 and TRBJ1-2, is SAVISQKPSRDICQRGTSLTIQCQVDSQVTMMFWYRQQPGQSLTLIATANQGSEATYESGFVIDKFPISRPNLTFSTLTVSNMSPEDSSIYLCSAVGGIPYGYTFGSGTRLTVV.

The chain carries TRBV7-6 and TRBJ2-1, with D perhaps matching TRBD2 (6 bases). V lost 3 bases and J 0 bases, leaving 24 bases between the germline ends. The CDR3 extends over 20 amino acids. Germline V gene data show CDR1 as SGHVS and CDR2 as FNYEAQ. The CDR3 protein is CASSFFSGGLLGSSYNEQFF. The CDR3 DNA is TGTGCCAGCAGCTTTTTCTCCGGGGGACTCTTGGGTAGCTCCTACAATGAGCAGTTCTTC.

J is TRBJ2-1 and V is TRBV6-5, with D perhaps matching TRBD2 (5 bases). CDR1 and CDR2 from the germline V gene are MNHEY and SVGAGI. The CDR3 covers 14 residues. V lost 11 bases and J 6 bases, leaving 20 bases between the germline ends. CDR3 amino acids: CAVQLRTSPNEQFF. The CDR3 DNA follows: TGTGCCGTCCAGTTGAGGACTTCTCCCAATGAGCAGTTCTTC.